This T cell receptor (beta chain) was documented in a study of T cells in localized non-small cell lung cancer. This clone occurred a few times. The antigen is undetermined. An end of the junction does not agree with germline; a read error may underlie this. Adjacent lung, free of atypia, was sampled at least 2 cm from the tumor margin. Regarding the study as a whole: Adjacent lung tissue had a median about 50 of the top 100 clones found in the tumor. There was higher T cell clonality in uninvolved adjacent lung than in tumor, and it was highest there.

Only in-frame clones appear in the TCRdb table, and some are missing; sequencing was by immunoSEQ multiplex PCR. The sample records approximately 1,300 clones, roughly two fifths being singletons. Germline values: CDR1 SGDLS, CDR2 YYNGEE. The CDR3 spans 12 residues. The source was normal lung tissue next to the tumor, collected before any cancer treatment. The gene calls are TRBV9 and TRBJ2-7, with TRBD2 identical over 10 bases. The receptor's source is a woman between 35 and 70 years old with stage I lung adenocarcinoma. The CDR3 reads CATSGGVNEQYF. The CDR3 DNA reads TGTGCCACCAGCGGGGGGGTGAACGAGCAGTACTTC.